Listed below are T cell receptor beta chains from one sample, sequenced in a study of molecular identifiers for immune sequencing clone quantification. One entry per CDR3 protein results from TCRdb running MiXCR on the PCR reads. This sample carries around 470,000 distinct CDR3 sequences, around 25% of them seen once, and the ten largest clones take about 0.75%. The source material was naive CD8+ T cells from blood, with Jurkat cell RNA spiked in. Receptors originate from a human donor in good health. Some libraries in this study had Jurkat cell RNA spiked in. Both conserved end residues are part of each CDR3. A D gene is named only where the DNA matches it firmly. Expanded clones are given a class, and other clones once, few, many or no size at all.

D gene: TRBD2
clone size: NA
J gene: TRBJ2-7
V gene: TRBV27
CDR3 protein: CASSLSWSSGSPYEQYF
CDR3 DNA: TGTGCCAGCAGTTTATCGTGGTCTAGCGGGAGCCCCTACGAGCAGTACTTC

D gene: NA
clone size: NA
J gene: TRBJ2-7
V gene: TRBV24-1
CDR3 protein: CATSERAGPNHYEQYF
CDR3 DNA: TGTGCCACCAGTGAGAGGGCCGGGCCAAACCACTACGAGCAGTACTTC

D gene: NA
clone size: few
J gene: TRBJ1-1
V gene: TRBV30
CDR3 protein: CAWSVAEATEAFF
CDR3 DNA: TGTGCCTGGAGTGTTGCAGAGGCGACTGAAGCTTTCTTT

D gene: NA
clone size: NA
J gene: TRBJ1-1
V gene: TRBV2
CDR3 protein: CASSERVTASNTEAFF
CDR3 DNA: TGTGCCAGCAGTGAAAGGGTCACAGCCAGCAACACTGAAGCTTTCTTT

D gene: NA
clone size: few
J gene: TRBJ2-7
V gene: TRBV6-5
CDR3 protein: CASSYSRDGYYEQYF
CDR3 DNA: TGTGCCAGCAGTTATTCTCGGGACGGTTACTACGAGCAGTACTTC

D gene: NA
clone size: many
J gene: TRBJ2-3
V gene: TRBV6-5
CDR3 protein: CASSPLASVRTDTQYF
CDR3 DNA: TGTGCCAGCAGCCCCCTGGCATCGGTCCGCACAGATACGCAGTATTTT

D gene: TRBD2
clone size: NA
J gene: TRBJ2-2
V gene: TRBV3-1
CDR3 protein: CASSHIAGGQLAGELFF
CDR3 DNA: TGTGCCAGCAGCCACATAGCGGGGGGGCAGTTGGCCGGGGAGCTGTTTTTT

D gene: NA
clone size: few
J gene: TRBJ2-7
V gene: TRBV27
CDR3 protein: CASSLRGRNEQYF
CDR3 DNA: TGTGCCAGCAGTTTACGGGGACGGAACGAGCAGTACTTC

D gene: NA
clone size: NA
J gene: TRBJ1-4
V gene: TRBV4-3
CDR3 protein: CASSRSWDNEKLFF
CDR3 DNA: TGCGCCAGCAGCCGGTCATGGGATAATGAAAAACTGTTTTTT

D gene: NA
clone size: NA
J gene: TRBJ2-1
V gene: TRBV15
CDR3 protein: CATSTRGGLYNEQFF
CDR3 DNA: TGTGCCACCAGCACGCGAGGGGGGCTCTACAATGAGCAGTTCTTC

D gene: NA
clone size: few
J gene: TRBJ2-1
V gene: TRBV27
CDR3 protein: CASSLGDPALVDEQFF
CDR3 DNA: TGTGCCAGCAGTTTGGGCGACCCGGCGCTTGTGGATGAGCAGTTCTTC

D gene: NA
clone size: NA
J gene: TRBJ2-7
V gene: TRBV27
CDR3 protein: CASSPDRGGAYEQYF
CDR3 DNA: TGTGCCAGCAGTCCCGATCGTGGGGGAGCCTACGAGCAGTACTTC

D gene: TRBD1
clone size: many
J gene: TRBJ1-3
V gene: TRBV10-3
CDR3 protein: CAISEPDRGNTIYF
CDR3 DNA: TGTGCCATCAGTGAGCCGGACAGGGGAAACACCATATATTTT

D gene: TRBD2
clone size: NA
J gene: TRBJ2-2
V gene: TRBV29-1
CDR3 protein: CSVTGTSGSQNTGELFF
CDR3 DNA: TGCAGCGTAACCGGGACTAGCGGGAGCCAAAACACCGGGGAGCTGTTTTTT

D gene: NA
clone size: few
J gene: TRBJ1-3
V gene: TRBV7-9
CDR3 protein: CASSLMMASSGNTIYF
CDR3 DNA: TGTGCCAGCAGCTTAATGATGGCTTCATCTGGAAACACCATATATTTT

D gene: NA
clone size: NA
J gene: TRBJ2-7
V gene: TRBV6-5
CDR3 protein: CASNLGLGAYEQYF
CDR3 DNA: TGTGCCAGCAATCTCGGACTGGGGGCCTACGAGCAGTACTTC

D gene: NA
clone size: NA
J gene: TRBJ1-1
V gene: TRBV11-2
CDR3 protein: CASSLVTNGATEAFF
CDR3 DNA: TGTGCCAGCAGCTTAGTAACTAACGGTGCCACTGAAGCTTTCTTT

D gene: NA
clone size: few
J gene: TRBJ2-7
V gene: TRBV7-9
CDR3 protein: CASSLNLGSRYF
CDR3 DNA: TGTGCCAGCAGCTTGAATCTCGGTAGCCGGTACTTC

D gene: NA
clone size: few
J gene: TRBJ2-7
V gene: TRBV4-3
CDR3 protein: CASSQDSAAHYEQYF
CDR3 DNA: TGCGCCAGCAGCCAAGATTCGGCAGCGCACTACGAGCAGTACTTC

D gene: TRBD2
clone size: NA
J gene: TRBJ2-7
V gene: TRBV7-9
CDR3 protein: CASRQTSGSSYEQYF
CDR3 DNA: TGTGCCAGCAGGCAAACTAGCGGGAGCTCCTACGAGCAGTACTTC

D gene: TRBD2
clone size: many
J gene: TRBJ2-3
V gene: TRBV5-1
CDR3 protein: CASSFSPSGGPRGDTQYF
CDR3 DNA: TGCGCCAGCAGCTTTTCCCCTAGCGGGGGGCCTAGGGGAGATACGCAGTATTTT

D gene: NA
clone size: NA
J gene: TRBJ2-1
V gene: TRBV7-9
CDR3 protein: CASSPTGTEYNEQFF
CDR3 DNA: TGTGCCAGCAGCCCAACCGGGACTGAATACAATGAGCAGTTCTTC

D gene: NA
clone size: few
J gene: TRBJ1-6
V gene: TRBV4-3
CDR3 protein: CASSQDWGLVSYNSPLHF
CDR3 DNA: TGCGCCAGCAGCCAAGATTGGGGGTTGGTCTCCTATAATTCACCCCTCCACTTT

D gene: NA
clone size: few
J gene: TRBJ1-5
V gene: TRBV12-3/TRBV12-4
CDR3 protein: CASSLFFGSNQPQHF
CDR3 DNA: TGTGCCAGCAGTTTATTTTTCGGTAGCAATCAGCCCCAGCATTTT

D gene: NA
clone size: NA
J gene: TRBJ2-3
V gene: TRBV27
CDR3 protein: CASGSTDTQYF
CDR3 DNA: TGTGCCAGCGGTAGCACAGATACGCAGTATTTT

D gene: NA
clone size: many
J gene: TRBJ1-6
V gene: TRBV4-3
CDR3 protein: CASSQDRAREVSPLHF
CDR3 DNA: TGCGCCAGCAGCCAAGATCGAGCGCGGGAGGTCTCACCCCTCCACTTT

D gene: NA
clone size: NA
J gene: TRBJ2-1
V gene: TRBV20-1
CDR3 protein: CSARGDTRGDNEQFF
CDR3 DNA: TGCAGTGCTAGAGGGGATACTAGAGGGGACAATGAGCAGTTCTTC

D gene: NA
clone size: NA
J gene: TRBJ2-3
V gene: TRBV27
CDR3 protein: CASGLSVASTDTQYF
CDR3 DNA: TGTGCCAGCGGCCTTTCAGTGGCTAGCACAGATACGCAGTATTTT

D gene: TRBD1
clone size: NA
J gene: TRBJ2-7
V gene: TRBV5-6
CDR3 protein: CASSLATGVYEQYF
CDR3 DNA: TGTGCCAGCAGCTTGGCGACAGGGGTCTACGAGCAGTACTTC

D gene: TRBD2
clone size: few
J gene: TRBJ2-5
V gene: TRBV7-8
CDR3 protein: CASSLPRGGLPTQYF
CDR3 DNA: TGTGCCAGCAGCTTACCGCGGGGGGGCCTGCCGACCCAGTACTTC

D gene: NA
clone size: many
J gene: TRBJ2-1
V gene: TRBV2
CDR3 protein: CASSVNRDQQFF
CDR3 DNA: TGTGCCAGCAGTGTAAACCGGGACCAACAGTTCTTC

D gene: NA
clone size: few
J gene: TRBJ1-5
V gene: TRBV27
CDR3 protein: CASSPSSGSNQPQHF
CDR3 DNA: TGTGCCAGCAGTCCATCCTCGGGGAGCAATCAGCCCCAGCATTTT